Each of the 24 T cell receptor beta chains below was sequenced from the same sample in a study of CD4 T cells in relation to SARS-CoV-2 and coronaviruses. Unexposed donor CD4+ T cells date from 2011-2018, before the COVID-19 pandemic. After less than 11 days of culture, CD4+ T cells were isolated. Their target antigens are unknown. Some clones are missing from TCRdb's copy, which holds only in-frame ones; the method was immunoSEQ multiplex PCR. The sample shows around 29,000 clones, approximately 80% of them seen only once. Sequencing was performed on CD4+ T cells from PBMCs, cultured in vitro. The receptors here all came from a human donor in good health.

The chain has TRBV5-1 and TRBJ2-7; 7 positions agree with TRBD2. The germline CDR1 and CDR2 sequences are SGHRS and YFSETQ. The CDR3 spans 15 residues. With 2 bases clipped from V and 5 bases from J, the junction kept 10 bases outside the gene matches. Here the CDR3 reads CASSLSPGRADEQYF. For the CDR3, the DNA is TGCGCCAGCAGCTTATCCCCAGGGAGGGCTGACGAGCAGTACTTC.

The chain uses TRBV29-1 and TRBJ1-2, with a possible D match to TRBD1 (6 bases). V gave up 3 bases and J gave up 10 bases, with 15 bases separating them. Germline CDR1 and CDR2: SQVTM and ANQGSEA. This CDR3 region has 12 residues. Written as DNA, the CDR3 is TGCAGCGTTGACGGACAGTGGGGTGACTACACCTTC. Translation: CSVDGQWGDYTF.

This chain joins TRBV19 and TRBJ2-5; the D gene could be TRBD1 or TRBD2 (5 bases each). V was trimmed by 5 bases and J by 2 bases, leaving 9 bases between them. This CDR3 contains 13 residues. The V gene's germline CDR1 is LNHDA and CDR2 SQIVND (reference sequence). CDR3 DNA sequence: TGTGCCAGTAGTGGGACGGAGCAAGAGACCCAGTACTTC. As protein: CASSGTEQETQYF.

The CDR3 bases are TGTGCCAGCAGTGGATCAGGGGGCGCGGCTGAAGCTTTCTTT. Its protein product is CASSGSGGAAEAFF. This chain links TRBV25-1 with TRBJ1-1, with 8 bases identical to TRBD1. Per germline, CDR1 MGHDK and CDR2 SYGVNS. After removal of 4 bases from V and 6 bases from J, the junction contained 7 bases not matched to a gene. The length of the CDR3 is 14 residues.

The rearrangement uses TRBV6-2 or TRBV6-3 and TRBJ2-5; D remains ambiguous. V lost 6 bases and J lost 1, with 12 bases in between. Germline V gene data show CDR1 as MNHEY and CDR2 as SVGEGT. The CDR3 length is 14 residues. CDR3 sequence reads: CASSRWAAQETQYF. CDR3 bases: TGTGCCAGCAGCCGATGGGCGGCCCAAGAGACCCAGTACTTC.

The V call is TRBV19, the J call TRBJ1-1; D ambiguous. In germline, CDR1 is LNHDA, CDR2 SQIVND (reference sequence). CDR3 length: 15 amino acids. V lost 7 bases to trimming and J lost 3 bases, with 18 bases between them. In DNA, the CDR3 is TGTGCCAGTAAAGCTATGGGATTCCCTGACACTGAAGCTTTCTTT. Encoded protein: CASKAMGFPDTEAFF. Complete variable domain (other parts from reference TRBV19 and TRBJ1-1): DGGITQSPKYLFRKEGQNVTLSCEQNLNHDAMYWYRQDPGQGLRLIYYSQIVNDFQKGDIAEGYSVSREKKESFPLTVTSAQKNPTAFYLCASKAMGFPDTEAFFGQGTRLTVV.

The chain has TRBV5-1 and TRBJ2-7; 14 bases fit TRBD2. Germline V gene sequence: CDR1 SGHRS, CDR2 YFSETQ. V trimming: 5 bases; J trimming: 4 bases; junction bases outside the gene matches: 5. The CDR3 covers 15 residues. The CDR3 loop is CASRPGLAGVYEQYF. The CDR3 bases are TGCGCCAGCAGGCCGGGACTAGCGGGGGTATACGAGCAGTACTTC.

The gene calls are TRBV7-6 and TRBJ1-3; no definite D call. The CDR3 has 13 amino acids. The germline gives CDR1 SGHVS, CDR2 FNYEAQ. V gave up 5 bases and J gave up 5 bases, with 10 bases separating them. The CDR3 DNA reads TGTGCCAGCAGCGAAGGTCCGCGAAACACCATATATTTT. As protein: CASSEGPRNTIYF.

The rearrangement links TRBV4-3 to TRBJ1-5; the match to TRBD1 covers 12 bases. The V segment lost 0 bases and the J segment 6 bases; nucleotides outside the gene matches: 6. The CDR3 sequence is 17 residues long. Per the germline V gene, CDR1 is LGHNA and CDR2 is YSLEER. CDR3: CASSQDPGQGAGQPQHF. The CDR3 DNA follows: TGCGCCAGCAGCCAAGATCCGGGACAGGGGGCCGGTCAGCCCCAGCATTTT.

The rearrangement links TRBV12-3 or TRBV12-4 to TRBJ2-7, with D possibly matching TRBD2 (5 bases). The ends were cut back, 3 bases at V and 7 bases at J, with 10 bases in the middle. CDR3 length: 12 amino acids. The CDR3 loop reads CASSFVSGEQYF. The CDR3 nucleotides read TGTGCCAGCAGTTTTGTATCGGGAGAGCAGTACTTC.

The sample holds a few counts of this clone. The CDR3 coding sequence is TGTGCCAGCAGCGTAGGTGGGGATGGCTACACCTTC. This translates into CASSVGGDGYTF. The chain recombines TRBV9 with TRBJ1-2; no firm D call. This CDR3 has 12 amino acids. Trimming took 0 bases from V and 6 from J, leaving 6 bases between them. Germline CDR1 and CDR2: SGDLS and YYNGEE. Supplemented by reference TRBV9 and TRBJ1-2, the full variable domain reads DSGVTQTPKHLITATGQRVTLRCSPRSGDLSVYWYQQSLDQGLQFLIQYYNGEERAKGNILERFSAQQFPDLHSELNLSSLELGDSALYFCASSVGGDGYTFGSGTRLTVV.

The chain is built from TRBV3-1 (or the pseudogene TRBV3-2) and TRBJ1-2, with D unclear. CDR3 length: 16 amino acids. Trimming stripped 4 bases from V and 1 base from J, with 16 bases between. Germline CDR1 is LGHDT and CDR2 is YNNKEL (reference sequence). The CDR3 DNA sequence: TGTGCCAGCAGCCTCTTAGGAGAGCTGTATAACTATGGCTACACCTTC. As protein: CASSLLGELYNYGYTF.

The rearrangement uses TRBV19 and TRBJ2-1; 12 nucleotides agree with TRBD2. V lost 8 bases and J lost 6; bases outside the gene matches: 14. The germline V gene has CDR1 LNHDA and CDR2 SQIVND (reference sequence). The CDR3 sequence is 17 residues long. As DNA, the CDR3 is TGTGCCAGTGGGAAACTAGCGGGAGGTGGGGGGGCCAATGAGCAGTTCTTC. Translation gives CASGKLAGGGGANEQFF.

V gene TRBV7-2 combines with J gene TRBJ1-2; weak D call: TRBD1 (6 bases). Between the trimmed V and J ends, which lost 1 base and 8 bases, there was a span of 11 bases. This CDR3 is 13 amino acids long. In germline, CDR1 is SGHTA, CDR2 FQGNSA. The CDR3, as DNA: TGTGCCAGCAGCTTAGGTCCAGGGGAAGGCTACACCTTC. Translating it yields CASSLGPGEGYTF.

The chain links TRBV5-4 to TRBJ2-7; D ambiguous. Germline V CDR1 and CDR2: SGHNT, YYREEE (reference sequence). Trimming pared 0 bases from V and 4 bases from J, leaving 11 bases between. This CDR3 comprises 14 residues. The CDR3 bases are TGTGCCAGCAGCTTGGAAGGACGCGCGTACGAGCAGTACTTC. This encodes CASSLEGRAYEQYF.

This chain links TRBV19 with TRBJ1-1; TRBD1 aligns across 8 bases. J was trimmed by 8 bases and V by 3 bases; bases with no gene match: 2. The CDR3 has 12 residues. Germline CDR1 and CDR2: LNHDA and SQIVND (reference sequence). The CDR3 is CASSIRTGEAFF. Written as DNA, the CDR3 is TGTGCCAGTAGTATTCGGACAGGGGAAGCTTTCTTT.

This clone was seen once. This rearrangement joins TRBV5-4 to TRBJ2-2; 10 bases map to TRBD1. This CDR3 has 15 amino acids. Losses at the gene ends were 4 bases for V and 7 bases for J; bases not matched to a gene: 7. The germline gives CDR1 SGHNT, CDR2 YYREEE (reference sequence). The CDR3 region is CASSPTGGGFGELFF. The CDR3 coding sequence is TGTGCCAGCAGCCCGACAGGGGGCGGTTTCGGGGAGCTGTTTTTT.

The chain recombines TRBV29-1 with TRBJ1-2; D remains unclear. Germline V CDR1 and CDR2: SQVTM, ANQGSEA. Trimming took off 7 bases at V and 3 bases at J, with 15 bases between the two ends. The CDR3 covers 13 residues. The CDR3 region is CSARLGLDYGYTF. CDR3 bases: TGCAGCGCCCGGTTGGGCCTTGACTATGGCTACACCTTC.

The CDR3 region is CASSLPQGAGANVLTF. The CDR3, as DNA: TGTGCCAGCAGCTTACCACAGGGAGCTGGGGCCAACGTCCTGACTTTC. The J gene is TRBJ2-6, the V gene TRBV7-3, with D possibly TRBD1 on 6 matching bases. V shed 2 bases and J shed 2 bases, with 10 bases lying between them. From germline, CDR1 is SGHTA and CDR2 FQGTGA. The CDR3 is 16 residues long.

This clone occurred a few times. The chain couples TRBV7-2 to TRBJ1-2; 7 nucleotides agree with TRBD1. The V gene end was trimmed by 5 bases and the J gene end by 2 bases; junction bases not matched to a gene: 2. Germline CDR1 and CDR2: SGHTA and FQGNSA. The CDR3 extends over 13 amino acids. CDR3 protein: CASSGTANYGYTF. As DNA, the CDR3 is TGTGCCAGCAGCGGGACAGCCAACTATGGCTACACCTTC.

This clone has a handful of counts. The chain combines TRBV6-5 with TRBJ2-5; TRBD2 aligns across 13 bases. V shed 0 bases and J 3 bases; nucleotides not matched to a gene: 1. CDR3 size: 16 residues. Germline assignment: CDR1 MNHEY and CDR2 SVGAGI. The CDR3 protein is CASSYSGTSGKETQYF. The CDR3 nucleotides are TGTGCCAGCAGTTACTCCGGGACTAGCGGGAAAGAGACCCAGTACTTC.

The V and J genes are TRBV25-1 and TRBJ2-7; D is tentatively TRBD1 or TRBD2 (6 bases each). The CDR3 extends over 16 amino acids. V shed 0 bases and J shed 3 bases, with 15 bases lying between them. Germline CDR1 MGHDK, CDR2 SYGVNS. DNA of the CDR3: TGTGCCAGCAGTGAATACGGTGGCAGGGGAGGCTACGAGCAGTACTTC. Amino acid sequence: CASSEYGGRGGYEQYF.

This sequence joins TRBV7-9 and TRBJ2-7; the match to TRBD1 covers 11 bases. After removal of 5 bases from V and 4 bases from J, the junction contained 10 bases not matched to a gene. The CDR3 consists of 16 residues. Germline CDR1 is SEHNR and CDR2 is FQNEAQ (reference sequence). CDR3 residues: CASSPVGTGGKYEQYF. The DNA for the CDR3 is TGTGCCAGCAGCCCCGTAGGGACAGGGGGGAAGTACGAGCAGTACTTC. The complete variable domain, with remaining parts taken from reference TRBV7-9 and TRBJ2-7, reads DTGVSQNPRHKITKRGQNVTFRCDPISEHNRLYWYRQTLGQGPEFLTYFQNEAQLEKSRLLSDRFSAERPKGSFSTLEIQRTEQGDSAMYLCASSPVGTGGKYEQYFGPGTRLTVT.

DNA for the CDR3: TGTGCCAGCAATCTGGATCTGAACACTGAAGCTTTCTTT. This encodes CASNLDLNTEAFF. The chain is built from TRBV6-5 and TRBJ1-1; D is uncertain. Germline values: CDR1 MNHEY, CDR2 SVGAGI. Trimming took off 7 bases at V and 0 bases at J, with 9 bases between the two ends. This CDR3 has 13 amino acids.